Listed here are 5 T cell receptor beta chains from one sample, sequenced in a study of blood T cell repertoires in COVID-19. Clones were sequenced by immunoSEQ multiplex PCR, and TCRdb holds only the in-frame ones, with some missing. The sample shows 150,000 or so clones, 80% of them seen only once. Source material: PBMCs or T cells enriched from blood (not recorded which). The receptors derive from a woman in her sixties who had recovered from COVID-19.

V gene TRBV10-1 combines with J gene TRBJ2-7, with a tentative D call TRBD2 (5 bases). The CDR3 consists of 16 residues. The germline V gene has CDR1 WNHNN and CDR2 SYGVQD (reference sequence). The V and J ends lost 6 bases and 0 bases respectively, with 18 bases between them. The CDR3 loop reads CASSDGGGAASYEQYF. In nucleotides, the CDR3 is TGCGCCAGCAGCGACGGCGGAGGAGCGGCCTCCTACGAGCAGTACTTC.

The V and J genes are TRBV9 and TRBJ2-5, with D possibly being TRBD1 (5 bases). V lost 0 bases, J lost 5 bases, and 11 bases lay in between. This CDR3 comprises 14 residues. CDR1 is SGDLS and CDR2 is YYNGEE in the germline V gene. The CDR3 sequence is CASSVEGNSETQYF. For the CDR3, the DNA is TGTGCCAGCAGCGTAGAGGGGAATTCGGAGACCCAGTACTTC.

This clone was observed a handful of times. V and J are TRBV27 and TRBJ1-2; 7 bases are shared with TRBD1. The CDR3 consists of 12 residues. After removal of 8 bases from V and 3 bases from J, the junction contained 3 bases not matched to a gene. Germline V gives CDR1 MNHEY, CDR2 SMNVEV (reference sequence). In DNA, the CDR3 is TGTGCCAGCCGGACAGGCGACTATGGCTACACCTTC. Translating gives CASRTGDYGYTF.

This chain's CDR3 is CASSLVWRDTDTQYF. CDR3 in DNA: TGTGCCAGCAGCTTGGTCTGGCGGGACACAGATACGCAGTATTTT. This sequence joins TRBV5-8 and TRBJ2-3, with D possibly matching TRBD2 (6 bases). The CDR3 loop spans 15 amino acids. Trimming cost V 0 bases and J 2 bases, with 10 bases left between them. Germline CDR1 is SGHTS and CDR2 is YDEGEE.

V gene TRBV30 combines with J gene TRBJ1-2, with a possible D match to TRBD1 (6 bases). CDR1 and CDR2 (germline): GTSNPN, SVGIG (reference sequence). V shed 5 bases and J shed 9 bases, with 13 bases lying between them. This CDR3 has 11 amino acids. In nucleotides, the CDR3 is TGTGCCTGGCCGACAGGTGGCAGCTACACCTTC. The encoded protein is CAWPTGGSYTF.